Reported below is one T cell receptor (beta chain). Trimming cost V 2 bases and J 8 bases; bases outside gene matches: 8. The CDR3 extends over 15 amino acids. Germline V gene data show CDR1 as KGHSH and CDR2 as LQKENI. These data belong to a study of blood T cell repertoires in COVID-19. Study overall: Samples taken during acute and convalescent COVID-19 were collected in the United States, Italy and Spain. From T cells, B-cell-depleted T cells, or PBMCs came the material, which was cDNA or gDNA.

Per the study methods: The authors estimated nucleated cell counts from reference gene primer amplification. Measured with immunoSEQ multiplex PCR; TCRdb has only the in-frame clones, and not every one. V and J calls and clone size come straight from that table; D and trimming were deduced from the DNA. Found here are 56,000 or so clones, under 90% of them singletons; the top ten hold 10% to 15%. The clonotype was recovered from an elderly woman with acute or convalescent COVID-19. This chain joins TRBV18 and TRBJ1-2; the match to TRBD1 covers 10 bases. Material: peripheral blood. The CDR3 coding sequence is TGTGCCAGCTCACCAGGGACAGGGGCTTCTGGGGGCTACACCTTC. Amino acid sequence: CASSPGTGASGGYTF.